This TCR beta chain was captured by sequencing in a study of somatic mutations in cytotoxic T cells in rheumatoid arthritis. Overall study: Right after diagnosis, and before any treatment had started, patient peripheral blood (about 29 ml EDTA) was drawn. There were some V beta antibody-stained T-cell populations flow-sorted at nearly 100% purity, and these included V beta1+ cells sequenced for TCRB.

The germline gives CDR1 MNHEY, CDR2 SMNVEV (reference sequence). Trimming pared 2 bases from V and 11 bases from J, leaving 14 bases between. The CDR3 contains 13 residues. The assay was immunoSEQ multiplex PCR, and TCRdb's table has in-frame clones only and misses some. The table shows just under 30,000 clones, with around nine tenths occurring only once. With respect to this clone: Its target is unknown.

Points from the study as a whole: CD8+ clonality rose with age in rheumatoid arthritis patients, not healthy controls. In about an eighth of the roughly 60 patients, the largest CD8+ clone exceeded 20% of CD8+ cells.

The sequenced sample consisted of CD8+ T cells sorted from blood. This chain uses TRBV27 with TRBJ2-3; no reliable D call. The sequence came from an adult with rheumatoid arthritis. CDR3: CASSLAPKGWQYF. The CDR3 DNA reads TGTGCCAGCAGTTTAGCCCCAAAAGGGTGGCAGTATTTT.